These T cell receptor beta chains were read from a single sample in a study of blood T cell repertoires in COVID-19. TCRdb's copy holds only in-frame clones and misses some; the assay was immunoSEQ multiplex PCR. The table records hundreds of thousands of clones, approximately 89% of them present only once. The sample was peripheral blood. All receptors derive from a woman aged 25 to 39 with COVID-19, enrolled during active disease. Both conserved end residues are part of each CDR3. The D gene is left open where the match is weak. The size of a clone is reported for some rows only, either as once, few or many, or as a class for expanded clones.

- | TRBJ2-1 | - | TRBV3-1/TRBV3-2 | TGTGCCAGCAGACCGGACAGCTACAATGAGCAGTTCTTC | CASRPDSYNEQFF
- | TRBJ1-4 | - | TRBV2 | TGTGCCAGTGGAGGAACGGGGAGAGGGGAAAAACTGTTTTTT | CASGGTGRGEKLFF
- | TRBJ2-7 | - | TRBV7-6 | TGTGCCAGCAGCGTAGGCCAGAACTACGAGCAGTACTTC | CASSVGQNYEQYF
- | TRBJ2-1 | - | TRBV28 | TGTGCCAGCAGGCCCGGTGACAATGAGCAGTTCTTC | CASRPGDNEQFF
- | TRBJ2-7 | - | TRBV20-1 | TGCAGTGCAAGTTTCAGCTCCTACGAGCAGTACTTC | CSASFSSYEQYF
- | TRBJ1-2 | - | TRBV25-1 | TGTGCCAGCAGTGGTTACATCGGGGAGGAGAGCTATGGCTACACCTTC | CASSGYIGEESYGYTF
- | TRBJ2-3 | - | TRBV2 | TGTGCCAGCAACCAAGGACTAATTTCAGATACGCAGTATTTT | CASNQGLISDTQYF
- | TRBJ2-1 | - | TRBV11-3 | TGTGCCAGCAGCTTAGATCGAGCACGGGGTGAGCAGTTCTTC | CASSLDRARGEQFF
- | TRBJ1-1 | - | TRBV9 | TGTGCCAGCAGCCCAGGGGACACTGAAGCTTTCTTT | CASSPGDTEAFF
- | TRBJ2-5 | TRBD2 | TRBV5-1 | TGCGCCAGCAGGGGGACGGTGACTAGCGGGGGCCGTCAAGAGACCCAGTACTTC | CASRGTVTSGGRQETQYF
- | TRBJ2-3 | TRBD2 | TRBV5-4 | TGTGCCAGCAGCTTTGGACTAGCGGGGGGTCGGGGGGATACGCAGTATTTT | CASSFGLAGGRGDTQYF
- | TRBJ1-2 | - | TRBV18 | TGTGCCAGCTCAATGGCAGGACAAACTAACTATGGCTACACCTTC | CASSMAGQTNYGYTF
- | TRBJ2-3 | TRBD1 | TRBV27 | TGTGCCAGCACCCCCGGACAGGGGGCCACCAGAAGCACAGATACGCAGTATTTT | CASTPGQGATRSTDTQYF
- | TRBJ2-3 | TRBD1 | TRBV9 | TGTGCCAGCAGCGAATGGGACAGGGTGACAGATACGCAGTATTTT | CASSEWDRVTDTQYF
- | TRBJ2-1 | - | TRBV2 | TGTGCCAGCAGGGACAGACTTCATAATGAGCAGTTCTTC | CASRDRLHNEQFF
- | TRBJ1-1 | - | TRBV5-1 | TGCGCCAGCAGCTTGGAGCGGGGCATGGGGGGAACTGAAGCTTTCTTT | CASSLERGMGGTEAFF
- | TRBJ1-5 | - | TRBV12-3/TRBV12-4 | TGTGCCAGCAGTTTTGGGGGGTATCAGCCCCAGCATTTT | CASSFGGYQPQHF
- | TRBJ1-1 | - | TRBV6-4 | TGTGCCAGCACGGCGTCGACGGCAGGGCGAGGGAACACTGAAGCTTTCTTT | CASTASTAGRGNTEAFF
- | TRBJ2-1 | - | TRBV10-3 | TGTGCCATCAGTGAGGGGGGCTATGAGCAGTTCTTC | CAISEGGYEQFF
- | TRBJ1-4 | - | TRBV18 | TGTGCCAGCTCACCTCTGGGACTTAATGAAAAACTGTTTTTT | CASSPLGLNEKLFF
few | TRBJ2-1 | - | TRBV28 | TGTGCCAGCAGGGCACGCCTGTCCTACAATGAGCAGTTCTTC | CASRARLSYNEQFF
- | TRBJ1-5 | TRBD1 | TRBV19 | TGTGCCAGTAGTACCGGGACAGCTAGCAATCAGCCCCAGCATTTT | CASSTGTASNQPQHF
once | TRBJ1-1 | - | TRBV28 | TGTGCCAGCAGTTTATGGGGGGGTGGCAGACTGGCTGAAGCTTTCTTT | CASSLWGGGRLAEAFF
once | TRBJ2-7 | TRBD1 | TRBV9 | TGTGCCAGCAGCGTAGGCTCAGGGGGCGGCGAGCAGTACTTC | CASSVGSGGGEQYF
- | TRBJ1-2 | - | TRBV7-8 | TGTGCCAGCAGCCCCCTAACATGGACAGTGAATGGCTACACCTTC | CASSPLTWTVNGYTF
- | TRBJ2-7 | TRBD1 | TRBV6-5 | TGTGCCAGCAGTTACGGTGAAGGGGGCCACGAGCAGTACTTC | CASSYGEGGHEQYF
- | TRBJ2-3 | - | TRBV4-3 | TGCGCCAGCAGCCAAGATCGCGGCTACACAGATACGCAGTATTTT | CASSQDRGYTDTQYF
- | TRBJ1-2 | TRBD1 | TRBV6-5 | TGTGCCAGCGGTAAGACAGGGCCCGGCTACACCTTC | CASGKTGPGYTF
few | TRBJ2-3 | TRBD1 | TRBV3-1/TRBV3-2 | TGTGCCAGCAGCCGCCGACAGGGGAGCACAGATACGCAGTATTTT | CASSRRQGSTDTQYF
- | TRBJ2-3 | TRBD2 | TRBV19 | TGTGCCAGCCAAACCGGCGGCGGGGGGGCCGGAGATACGCAGTATTTT | CASQTGGGGAGDTQYF
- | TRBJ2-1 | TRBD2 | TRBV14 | TGTGCCAGCAGCCAATTTCCTAGCGGGGTTTACAATGAGCAGTTCTTC | CASSQFPSGVYNEQFF
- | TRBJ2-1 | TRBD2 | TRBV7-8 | TGTGCCAGCAGCCCCCCGCTAGCGGGGGCCCTCAGCTCCTACAATGAGCAGTTCTTC | CASSPPLAGALSSYNEQFF
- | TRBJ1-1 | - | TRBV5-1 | TGCGCCAGCAGCCCGACAGGAGACTACACTGAAGCTTTCTTT | CASSPTGDYTEAFF
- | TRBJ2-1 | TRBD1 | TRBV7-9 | TGTGCCAGCAACCGGGACAGCTCCTACAATGAGCAGTTCTTC | CASNRDSSYNEQFF
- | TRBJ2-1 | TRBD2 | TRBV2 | TGTGCCAGCCGGGGGGGTTACAATGAGCAGTTCTTC | CASRGGYNEQFF
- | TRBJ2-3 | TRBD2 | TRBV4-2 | TGTGCCAGCAGCCAAGTAGCGGGGGGGCCGGAAGATACGCAGTATTTT | CASSQVAGGPEDTQYF
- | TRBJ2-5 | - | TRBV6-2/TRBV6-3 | TGTGCCAGCAGTCGTACGGGACATCCACAAGAGACCCAGTACTTC | CASSRTGHPQETQYF
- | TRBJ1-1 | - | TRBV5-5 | TGTGCCAGCACAACCCGAGTCCAGGGCGTAGCTTTCTTT | CASTTRVQGVAFF
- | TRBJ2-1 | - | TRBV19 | TGTGCCAGTAGTGCCGAGACTAGTCACCCCTACAATGAGCAGTTCTTC | CASSAETSHPYNEQFF
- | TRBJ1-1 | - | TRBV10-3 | TGTGCCACCTCAGTTCTGAACACTGAAGCTTTCTTT | CATSVLNTEAFF
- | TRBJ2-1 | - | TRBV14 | TGTGCCAGCAGCCCGAGGAGATACAATGAGCAGTTCTTC | CASSPRRYNEQFF
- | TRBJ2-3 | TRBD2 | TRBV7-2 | TGTGCCAGCAGGACTAGCGGCACAGATACGCAGTATTTT | CASRTSGTDTQYF
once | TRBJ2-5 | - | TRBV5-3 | TGTGCCAGAAGCTCTGACAGTTGCAAAGAGACCCAGTACTTC | CARSSDSCKETQYF
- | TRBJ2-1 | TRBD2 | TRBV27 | TGTGCCAGCAGTTCCGCTAGCGGGAGTAGGTATGAGCAGTTCTTC | CASSSASGSRYEQFF
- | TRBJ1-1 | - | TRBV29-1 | TGCAGCGTCGAAGGACAGACAATTGAAGCTTTCTTT | CSVEGQTIEAFF
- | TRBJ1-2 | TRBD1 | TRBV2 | TGTGCCAGCTGGGACAGGGGAACCTCTAACTATGGCTACACCTTC | CASWDRGTSNYGYTF
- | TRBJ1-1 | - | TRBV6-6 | TGTGCCAGCAGTTACCCGTATAGAAACACTGAAGCTTTCTTT | CASSYPYRNTEAFF
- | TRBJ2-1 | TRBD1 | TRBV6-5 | TGTGCCAGCAGTTACAGGACAGGGGTTTACAATGAGCAGTTCTTC | CASSYRTGVYNEQFF
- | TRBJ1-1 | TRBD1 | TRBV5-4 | TGTGCCAGCAGCTTGGGGACAGGGGGAGGCACTGAAGCTTTCTTT | CASSLGTGGGTEAFF
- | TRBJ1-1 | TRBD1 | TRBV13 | TGTGCCAGCAGCTTCGGACAGGGACTAAAGGGGGCTGAAGCTTTCTTT | CASSFGQGLKGAEAFF
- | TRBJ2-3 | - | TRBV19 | TGTGCCAGTAGTAACAGGGGCACAGATACGCAGTATTTT | CASSNRGTDTQYF
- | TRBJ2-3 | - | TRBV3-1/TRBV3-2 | TGTGCCAGCAGCCAACTCAAGGGGCGGGGCATCTTCACAGATACGCAGTATTTT | CASSQLKGRGIFTDTQYF